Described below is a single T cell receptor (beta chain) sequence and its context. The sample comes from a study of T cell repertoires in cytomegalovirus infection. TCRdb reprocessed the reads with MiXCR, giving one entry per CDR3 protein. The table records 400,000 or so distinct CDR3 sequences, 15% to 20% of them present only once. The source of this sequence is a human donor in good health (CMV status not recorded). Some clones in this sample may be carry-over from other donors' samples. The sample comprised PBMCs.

The CDR3 region is CASSLEGGSFEQFF. The CDR3 bases are TGTGCCAGCAGCTTGGAGGGCGGGAGTTTTGAGCAGTTCTTC. This chain uses TRBV5-6 with TRBJ2-1, with 7 bases matching TRBD2. In germline, CDR1 is SGHDT, CDR2 YYEEEE. V was clipped by 0 bases and J by 9 bases; unmatched bases: 6. The CDR3 runs to 14 residues.